What follows describes a single TCR beta chain. The antigen remains undetermined. The data originate from a study of beta chain features in type 1 diabetes. Findings and caveats of the study: Shorter templates might be favored by PCR, and equally so in patients and in controls. The study found moderately but significantly shorter TCRB CDR3s in all four CD4+ subsets of Type 1 diabetes patients. In the patient group, naive, central memory and Treg TCRB repertoires seemed more alike than in the healthy donor group.

Isolated RNA was reverse transcribed in full, so expressed TCRB transcripts were sequenced. Sequencing used immunoSEQ multiplex PCR; TCRdb keeps in-frame clones, though not all of them. The repertoire holds roughly 100,000 clones, with 25% to 30% as singletons. Sequenced input: central memory CD4+ T cells from blood. The TCR comes from a woman between 18 and 30 years old with type 1 diabetes.

The CDR3: CATYRGAGYTF. The CDR3 bases are TGTGCCACTTACAGGGGGGCTGGCTACACCTTC. V is TRBV6-5 and J is TRBJ1-2, with 8 nucleotides matching TRBD1. This CDR3 has 11 amino acids. V dropped 10 bases and J dropped 7; count of bases not matched to a gene: 5. CDR1 and CDR2 (germline): MNHEY, SVGAGI.